This T cell receptor (beta chain) comes out of a study of T-cell reconstitution after alpha-beta-depleted transplantation in children. Points from the study as a whole: The origin of alpha-beta T cells about two months after transplant was reportedly several hundred expanded graft clones.

For TCRbeta, the library was prepared with unique molecular identifiers. One entry per CDR3 protein, called by TCRdb with MiXCR from the PCR reads. The table includes about 980,000 distinct CDR3 sequences, about 31% detected once. CDR1 and CDR2 (germline): SGHRS, YFSETQ. The length of the CDR3 is 16 residues. J gave up 2 bases and V 3 bases, and 9 bases lay outside the gene matches. About this clonotype: Its specificity is not known.

The gene calls are TRBV5-1 and TRBJ2-3; 7 bases map to TRBD1. The input for sequencing was PBMCs, mostly from graft donor cells, taken 360 days after TCRalphabeta/CD19-depleted stem cell transplant. The receptor was derived from a boy in the first two years of life who had a stem cell transplant for SCID, so the T cells may come from the graft donor. CDR3 region: CASSSVQGPTTDTQYF. DNA of the CDR3: TGCGCCAGCAGCTCGGTACAGGGGCCTACCACAGATACGCAGTATTTT.